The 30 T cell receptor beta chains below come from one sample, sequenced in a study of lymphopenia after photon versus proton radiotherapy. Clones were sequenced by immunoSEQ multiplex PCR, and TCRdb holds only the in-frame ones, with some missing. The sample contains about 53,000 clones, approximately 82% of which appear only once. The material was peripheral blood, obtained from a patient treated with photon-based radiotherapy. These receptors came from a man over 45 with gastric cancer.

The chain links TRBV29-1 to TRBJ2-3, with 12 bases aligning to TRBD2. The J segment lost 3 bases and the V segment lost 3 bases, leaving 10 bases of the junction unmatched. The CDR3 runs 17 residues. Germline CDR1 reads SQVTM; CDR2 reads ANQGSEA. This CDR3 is CSVDDGLTSGRTDTQYF. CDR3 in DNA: TGCAGCGTTGATGATGGCCTGACTAGCGGGAGAACAGATACGCAGTATTTT.

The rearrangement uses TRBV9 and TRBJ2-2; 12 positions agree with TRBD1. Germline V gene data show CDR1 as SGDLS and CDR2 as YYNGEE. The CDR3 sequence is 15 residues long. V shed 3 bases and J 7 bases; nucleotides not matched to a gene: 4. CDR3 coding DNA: TGTGCCAGCAGCGCGGGACAGGGGGCGATCGGGGAGCTGTTTTTT. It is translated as CASSAGQGAIGELFF.

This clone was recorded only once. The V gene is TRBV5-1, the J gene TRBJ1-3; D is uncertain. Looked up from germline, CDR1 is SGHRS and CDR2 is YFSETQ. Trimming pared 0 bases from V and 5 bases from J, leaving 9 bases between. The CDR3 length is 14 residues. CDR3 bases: TGCGCCAGCAGCTTGGCCGGAAGCAGAAACACCATATATTTT. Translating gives CASSLAGSRNTIYF.

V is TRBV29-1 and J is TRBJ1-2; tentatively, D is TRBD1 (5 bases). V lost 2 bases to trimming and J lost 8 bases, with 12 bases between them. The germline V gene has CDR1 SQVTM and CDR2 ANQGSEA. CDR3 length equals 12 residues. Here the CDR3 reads CSVERGTRGYTF. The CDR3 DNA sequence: TGCAGCGTTGAAAGAGGGACGAGAGGCTACACCTTC.

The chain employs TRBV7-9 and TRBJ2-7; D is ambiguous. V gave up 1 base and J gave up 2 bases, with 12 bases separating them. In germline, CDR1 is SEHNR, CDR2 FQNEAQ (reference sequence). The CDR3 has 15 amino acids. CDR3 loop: CASSLVGDRAYEQYF. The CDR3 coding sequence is TGTGCCAGCAGCTTAGTCGGCGACCGCGCCTACGAGCAGTACTTC.

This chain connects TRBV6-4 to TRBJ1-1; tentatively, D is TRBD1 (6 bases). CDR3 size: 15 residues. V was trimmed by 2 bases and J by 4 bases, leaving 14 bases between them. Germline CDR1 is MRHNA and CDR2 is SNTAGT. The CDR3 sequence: CASSDPTGRGTEAFF. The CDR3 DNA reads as TGTGCCAGCAGTGACCCTACAGGGAGGGGCACTGAAGCTTTCTTT.

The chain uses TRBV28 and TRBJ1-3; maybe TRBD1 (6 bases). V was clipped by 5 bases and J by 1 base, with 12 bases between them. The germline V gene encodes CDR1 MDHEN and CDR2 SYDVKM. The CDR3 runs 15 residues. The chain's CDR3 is CASSSPGVSGNTIYF. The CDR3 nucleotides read TGTGCCAGCAGTAGTCCAGGGGTTTCTGGAAACACCATATATTTT.

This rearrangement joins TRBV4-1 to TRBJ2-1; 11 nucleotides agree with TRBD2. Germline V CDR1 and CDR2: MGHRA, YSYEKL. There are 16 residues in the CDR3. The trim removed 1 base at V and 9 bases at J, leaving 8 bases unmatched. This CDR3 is CASSQVFSGRAGEQFF. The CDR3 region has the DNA TGCGCCAGCAGCCAAGTCTTTAGCGGGAGGGCTGGTGAGCAGTTCTTC.

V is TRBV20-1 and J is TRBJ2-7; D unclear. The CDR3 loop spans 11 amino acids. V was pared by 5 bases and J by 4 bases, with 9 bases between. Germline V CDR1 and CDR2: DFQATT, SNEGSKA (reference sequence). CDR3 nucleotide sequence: TGCAGTGCTCGACGGACGTACGAGCAGTACTTC. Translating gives CSARRTYEQYF.

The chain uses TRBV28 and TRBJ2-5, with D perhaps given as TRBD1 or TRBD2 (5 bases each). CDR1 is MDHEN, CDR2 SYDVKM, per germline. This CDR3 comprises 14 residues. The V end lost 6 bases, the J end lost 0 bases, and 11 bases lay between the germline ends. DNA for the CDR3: TGTGCCAGCAGACTCGGGACCGACCAAGAGACCCAGTACTTC. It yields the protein CASRLGTDQETQYF.

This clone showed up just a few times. CDR3: CASSVGTRRSSDTQYF. The CDR3 nucleotides read TGTGCCAGCAGTGTCGGGACTAGAAGGAGCTCAGATACGCAGTATTTT. V usage is TRBV6-1 and J usage is TRBJ2-3; 8 bases fit TRBD2. The germline V gene has CDR1 MNHNS and CDR2 SASEGT. The V gene end was trimmed by 4 bases and the J gene end by 4 bases; junction bases not matched to a gene: 10. This CDR3 is 16 amino acids long.

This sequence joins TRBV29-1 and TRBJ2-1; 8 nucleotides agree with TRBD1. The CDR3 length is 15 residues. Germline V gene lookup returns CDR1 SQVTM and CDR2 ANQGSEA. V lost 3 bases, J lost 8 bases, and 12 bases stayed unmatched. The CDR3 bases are TGCAGCGTTGACCCCCCGGACAGGGCGGTGGATGAGCAGTTCTTC. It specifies CSVDPPDRAVDEQFF.

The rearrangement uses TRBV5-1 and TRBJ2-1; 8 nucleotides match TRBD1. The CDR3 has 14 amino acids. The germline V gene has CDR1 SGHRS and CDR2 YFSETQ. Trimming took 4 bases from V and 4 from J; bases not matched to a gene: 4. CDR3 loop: CASSPTGGYNEQFF. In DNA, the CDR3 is TGCGCCAGCAGCCCAACAGGGGGTTACAATGAGCAGTTCTTC.

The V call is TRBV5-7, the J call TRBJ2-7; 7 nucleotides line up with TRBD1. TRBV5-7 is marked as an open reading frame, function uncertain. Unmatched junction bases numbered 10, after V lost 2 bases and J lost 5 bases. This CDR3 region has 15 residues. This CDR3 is CASSLRLDRLNEQYF. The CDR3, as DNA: TGTGCCAGCAGCTTAAGGTTGGACAGGCTCAACGAGCAGTACTTC.

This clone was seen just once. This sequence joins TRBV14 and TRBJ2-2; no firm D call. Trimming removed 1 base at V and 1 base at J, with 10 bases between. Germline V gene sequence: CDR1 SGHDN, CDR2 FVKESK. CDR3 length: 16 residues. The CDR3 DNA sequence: TGTGCCAGCAGCCAAGTCAGGCCGAGGAACACCGGGGAGCTGTTTTTT. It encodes CASSQVRPRNTGELFF.

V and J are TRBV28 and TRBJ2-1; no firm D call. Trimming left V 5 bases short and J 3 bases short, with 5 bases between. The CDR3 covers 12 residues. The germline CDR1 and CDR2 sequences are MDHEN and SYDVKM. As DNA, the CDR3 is TGTGCCAGCAGTCCGTTCTACAATGAGCAGTTCTTC. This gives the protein CASSPFYNEQFF.

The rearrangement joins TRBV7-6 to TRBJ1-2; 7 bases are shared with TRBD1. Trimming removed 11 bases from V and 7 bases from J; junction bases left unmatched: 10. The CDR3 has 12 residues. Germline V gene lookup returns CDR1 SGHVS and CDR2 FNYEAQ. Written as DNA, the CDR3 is TGTGCCGCGGGCCAGGGGGATCGTGGCTACACCTTC. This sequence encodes CAAGQGDRGYTF.

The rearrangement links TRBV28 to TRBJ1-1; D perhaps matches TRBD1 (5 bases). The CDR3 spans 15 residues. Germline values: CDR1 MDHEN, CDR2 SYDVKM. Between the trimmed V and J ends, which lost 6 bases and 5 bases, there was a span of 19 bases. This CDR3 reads CASSFRGLRGTEAFF. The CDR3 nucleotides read TGTGCCAGCAGCTTCCGGGGCCTCCGGGGAACTGAAGCTTTCTTT.

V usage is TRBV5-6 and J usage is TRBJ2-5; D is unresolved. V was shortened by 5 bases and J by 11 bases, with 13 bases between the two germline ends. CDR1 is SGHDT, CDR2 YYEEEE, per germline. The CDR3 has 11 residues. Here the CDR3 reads CASSSSGDQYF. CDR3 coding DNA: TGTGCCAGCAGTAGCAGTGGGGATCAGTACTTC. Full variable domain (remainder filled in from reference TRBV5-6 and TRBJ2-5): DAGVTQSPTHLIKTRGQQVTLRCSPKSGHDTVSWYQQALGQGPQFIFQYYEEEERQRGNFPDRFSGHQFPNYSSELNVNALLLGDSALYLCASSSSGDQYFGPGTRLLVL.

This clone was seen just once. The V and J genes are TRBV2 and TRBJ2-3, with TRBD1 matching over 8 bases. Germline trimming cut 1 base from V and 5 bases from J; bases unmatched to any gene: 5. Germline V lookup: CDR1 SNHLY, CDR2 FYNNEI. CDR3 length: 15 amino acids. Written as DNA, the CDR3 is TGTGCCAGCAGTGAAGAGGGCAGGGGGCAAGATACGCAGTATTTT. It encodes CASSEEGRGQDTQYF.

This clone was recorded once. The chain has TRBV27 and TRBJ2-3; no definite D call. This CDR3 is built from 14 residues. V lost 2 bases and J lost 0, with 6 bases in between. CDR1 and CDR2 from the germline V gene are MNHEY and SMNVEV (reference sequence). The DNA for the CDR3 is TGTGCCAGCAGTTTAGCCATCAGCACAGATACGCAGTATTTT. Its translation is CASSLAISTDTQYF.

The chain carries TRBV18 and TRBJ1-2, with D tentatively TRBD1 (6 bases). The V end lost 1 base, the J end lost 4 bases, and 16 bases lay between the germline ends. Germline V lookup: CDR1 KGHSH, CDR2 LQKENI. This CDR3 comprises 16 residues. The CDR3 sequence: CASSPREGGSSYGYTF. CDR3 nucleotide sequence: TGTGCCAGCTCACCACGTGAAGGGGGGTCCTCCTATGGCTACACCTTC.

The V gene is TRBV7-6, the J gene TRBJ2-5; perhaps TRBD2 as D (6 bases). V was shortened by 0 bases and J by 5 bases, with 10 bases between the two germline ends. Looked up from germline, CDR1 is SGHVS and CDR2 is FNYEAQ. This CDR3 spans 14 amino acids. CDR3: CASSLADGGETQYF. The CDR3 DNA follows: TGTGCCAGCAGCTTAGCGGACGGAGGGGAGACCCAGTACTTC. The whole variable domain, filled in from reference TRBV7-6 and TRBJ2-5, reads GAGVSQSPRYKVTKRGQDVALRCDPISGHVSLYWYRQALGQGPEFLTYFNYEAQQDKSGLPNDRFSAERPEGSISTLTIQRTEQRDSAMYRCASSLADGGETQYFGPGTRLLVL.

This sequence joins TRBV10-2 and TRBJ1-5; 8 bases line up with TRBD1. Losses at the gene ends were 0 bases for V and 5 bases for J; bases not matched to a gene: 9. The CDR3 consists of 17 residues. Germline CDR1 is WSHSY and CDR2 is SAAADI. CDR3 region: CASSESRRGQGDQPQHF. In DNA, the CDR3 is TGCGCCAGCAGTGAGTCACGACGCGGACAGGGAGATCAGCCCCAGCATTTT.

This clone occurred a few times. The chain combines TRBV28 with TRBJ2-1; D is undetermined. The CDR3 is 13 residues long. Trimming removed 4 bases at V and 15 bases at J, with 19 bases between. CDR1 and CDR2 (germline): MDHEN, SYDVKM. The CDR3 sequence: CASSSPRSPQSFF. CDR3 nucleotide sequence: TGTGCCAGCAGTTCCCCCCGGTCCCCCCAGTCGTTCTTC. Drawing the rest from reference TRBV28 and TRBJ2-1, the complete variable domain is DVKVTQSSRYLVKRTGEKVFLECVQDMDHENMFWYRQDPGLGLRLIYFSYDVKMKEKGDIPEGYSVSREKKERFSLILESASTNQTSMYLCASSSPRSPQSFFGPGTRLTVL.

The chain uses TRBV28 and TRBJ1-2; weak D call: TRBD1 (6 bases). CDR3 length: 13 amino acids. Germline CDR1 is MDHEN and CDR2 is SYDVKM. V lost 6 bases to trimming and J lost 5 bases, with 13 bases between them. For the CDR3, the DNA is TGTGCCAGCAGCTCAGGGGTGAGGTATGGCTACACCTTC. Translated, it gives CASSSGVRYGYTF.

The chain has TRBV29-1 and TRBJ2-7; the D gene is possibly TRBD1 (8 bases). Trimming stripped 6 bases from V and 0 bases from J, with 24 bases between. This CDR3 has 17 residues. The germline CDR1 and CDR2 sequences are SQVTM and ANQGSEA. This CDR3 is CSVGGNRTGLSSYEQYF. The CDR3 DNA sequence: TGCAGCGTGGGGGGGAACCGGACAGGGCTCAGCTCCTACGAGCAGTACTTC.

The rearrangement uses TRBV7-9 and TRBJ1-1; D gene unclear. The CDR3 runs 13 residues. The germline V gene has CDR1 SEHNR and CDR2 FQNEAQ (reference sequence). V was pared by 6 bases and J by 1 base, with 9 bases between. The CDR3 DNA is TGTGCCAGCAGTCTTTGGGGGAACACTGAAGCTTTCTTT. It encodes CASSLWGNTEAFF.

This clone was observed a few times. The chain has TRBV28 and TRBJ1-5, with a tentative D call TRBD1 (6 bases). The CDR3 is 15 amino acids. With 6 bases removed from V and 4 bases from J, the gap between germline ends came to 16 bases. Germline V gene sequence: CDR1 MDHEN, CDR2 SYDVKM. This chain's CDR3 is CASSDHGTQNQPQHF. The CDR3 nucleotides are TGTGCCAGCAGCGACCACGGGACACAGAATCAGCCCCAGCATTTT. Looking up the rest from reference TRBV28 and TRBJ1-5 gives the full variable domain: DVKVTQSSRYLVKRTGEKVFLECVQDMDHENMFWYRQDPGLGLRLIYFSYDVKMKEKGDIPEGYSVSREKKERFSLILESASTNQTSMYLCASSDHGTQNQPQHFGDGTRLSIL.

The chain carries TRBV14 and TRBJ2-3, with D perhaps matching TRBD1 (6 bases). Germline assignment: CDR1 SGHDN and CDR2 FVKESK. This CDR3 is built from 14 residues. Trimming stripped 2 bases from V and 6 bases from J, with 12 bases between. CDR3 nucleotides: TGTGCCAGCAGCCAAATAAGCGACAGGGATACGCAGTATTTT. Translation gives CASSQISDRDTQYF.